This T cell receptor beta chain was sequenced during a study of human T cells and chemical hapten exposure. Study-wide points: Once DPC sensitization occurred, TCRs above 1 in 1000 frequency showed no change. Controls formed significantly fewer large CDR3 similarity clusters than expanded TCRs did.

In this sample, this clonotype turned up a few times. Antigen unknown. Documented time point: pre-sensitization, week 0. Treatment given: therapeutic diphenylcyclopropenone sensitization with weekly scalp DPC. Every donor had alopecia and was 18 to 70 years old; all were suitable for DPC. The authors extracted total RNA from unfractionated whole blood. TCRdb used MiXCR to reprocess the RACE reads, holding one entry per CDR3 protein. The sample records 270,000 or so distinct CDR3 sequences, approximately 7.5% being singletons. This CDR3 comprises 15 residues. Trimming at V came to 2 bases and at J to 9 bases, leaving 6 bases not matched to a gene. From germline, CDR1 is SGHDN and CDR2 FVKESK.

V usage is TRBV14 and J usage is TRBJ2-1, with TRBD2 identical over 11 bases. The sequence came from a man aged 18-30 years with alopecia areata. Some clones in this sample may be carry-over from other donors' samples. The sequencing used whole blood, collected in connection with sensitization to the hapten diphenylcyclopropenone (DPC). DNA for the CDR3: TGTGCCAGCAGCCAACGACTAGCGGGGAGCGCTGAGCAGTTCTTC. Translation gives CASSQRLAGSAEQFF.